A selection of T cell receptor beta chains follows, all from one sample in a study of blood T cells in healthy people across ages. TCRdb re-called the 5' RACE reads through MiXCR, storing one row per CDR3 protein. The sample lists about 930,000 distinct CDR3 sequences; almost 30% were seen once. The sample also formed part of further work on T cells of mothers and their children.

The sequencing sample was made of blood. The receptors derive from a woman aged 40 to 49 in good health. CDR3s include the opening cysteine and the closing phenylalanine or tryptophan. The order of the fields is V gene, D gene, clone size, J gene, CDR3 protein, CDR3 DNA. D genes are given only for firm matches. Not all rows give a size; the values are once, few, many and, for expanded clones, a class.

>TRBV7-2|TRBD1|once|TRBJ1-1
CASSFQPGTGEGNTEAFF
TGTGCCAGCAGCTTCCAACCTGGGACAGGGGAAGGGAACACTGAAGCTTTCTTT
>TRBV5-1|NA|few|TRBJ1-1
CASSRSAGEAFF
TGCGCCAGCAGTCGGTCCGCGGGAGAAGCTTTCTTT
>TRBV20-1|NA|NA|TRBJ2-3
CSAPFDVSADTQYF
TGCAGTGCTCCCTTTGACGTCTCCGCAGATACGCAGTATTTT
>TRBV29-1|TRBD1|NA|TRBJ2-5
CSARATGAPYEQHF
TGCAGCGCTAGGGCGACAGGGGCTCCCTACGAGCAGCACTTC
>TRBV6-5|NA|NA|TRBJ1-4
CASSYSFGGRVNEKLFF
TGTGCCAGCAGTTACTCGTTCGGGGGGCGCGTTAATGAAAAACTGTTTTTT
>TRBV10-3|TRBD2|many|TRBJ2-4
CAISESGLAGELAKNIQYF
TGTGCCATCAGTGAGTCCGGACTAGCGGGGGAGCTAGCCAAAAACATTCAGTACTTC
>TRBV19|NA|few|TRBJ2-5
CASSRAGDRWIRETQYF
TGTGCCAGTAGTAGGGCTGGAGACAGATGGATCCGAGAGACCCAGTACTTC
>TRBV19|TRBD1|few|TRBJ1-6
CASSTGQVYNSPLHF
TGTGCCAGTAGTACCGGACAGGTCTATAATTCACCCCTCCACTTT
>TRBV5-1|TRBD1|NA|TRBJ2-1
CASSLPTGSGIDEQFF
TGCGCCAGCAGCTTGCCGACAGGGAGCGGCATCGATGAGCAGTTCTTC
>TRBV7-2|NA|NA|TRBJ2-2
CASSLVAELEDTGELFF
TGTGCCAGCAGCTTAGTCGCGGAACTAGAGGACACCGGGGAGCTGTTTTTT
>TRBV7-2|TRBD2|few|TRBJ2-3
CASSTGLALPWGDTQYF
TGTGCCAGCAGCACCGGACTAGCGCTACCCTGGGGAGATACGCAGTATTTT
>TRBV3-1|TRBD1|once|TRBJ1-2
CASSLADRGPYGYTF
TGTGCCAGCAGCCTGGCGGACAGGGGGCCCTATGGCTACACCTTC
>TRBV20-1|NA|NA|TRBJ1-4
CSARQGSTNEQLFF
TGCAGTGCTAGACAGGGGTCCACTAATGAACAACTGTTTTTT
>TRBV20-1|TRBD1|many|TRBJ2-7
CSAIRDRASYEQYF
TGCAGTGCTATCCGGGACAGGGCCTCCTACGAGCAGTACTTC
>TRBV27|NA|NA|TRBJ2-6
CASSKRSGANVLTF
TGTGCCAGCAGTAAGCGATCTGGGGCCAACGTCCTGACTTTC
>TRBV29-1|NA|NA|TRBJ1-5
CSVDPSYSNQPQHF
TGCAGCGTTGACCCGTCGTATAGCAATCAGCCCCAGCATTTT
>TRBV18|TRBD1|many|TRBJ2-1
CASSPRTGANEQFF
TGTGCCAGCTCACCTCGGACAGGGGCCAATGAGCAGTTCTTC
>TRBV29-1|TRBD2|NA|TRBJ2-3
CSAGTSGGAGDTQYF
TGCAGCGCTGGAACTAGCGGGGGGGCCGGAGATACGCAGTATTTT
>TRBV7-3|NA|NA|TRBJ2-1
CASSIIPRNNEQFF
TGTGCCAGTAGTATTATCCCTAGGAACAATGAGCAGTTCTTC
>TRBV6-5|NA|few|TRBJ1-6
CASRQRGSPLHF
TGTGCCAGTCGTCAAAGGGGATCGCCCCTCCACTTT
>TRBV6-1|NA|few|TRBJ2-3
CASSEGHTQYF
TGTGCCAGCAGTGAGGGGCATACGCAGTATTTT
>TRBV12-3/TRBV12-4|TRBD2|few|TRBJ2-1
CASSTRAGWSYNEQFF
TGTGCCAGCAGTACCCGAGCGGGGTGGTCCTACAATGAGCAGTTCTTC
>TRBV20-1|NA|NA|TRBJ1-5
CSAGGVRNSQPQHF
TGCAGTGCTGGGGGGGTCAGGAACAGTCAGCCCCAGCATTTT
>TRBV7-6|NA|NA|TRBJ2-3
CASSLTANADTQYF
TGTGCCAGCAGCTTGACAGCCAACGCAGATACGCAGTATTTT
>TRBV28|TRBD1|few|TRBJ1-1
CASRPGQGATEAFF
TGTGCCAGCAGACCGGGACAGGGGGCTACTGAAGCTTTCTTT
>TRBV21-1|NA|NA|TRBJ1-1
CASSKDRRTGYFGEAFF
TGTGCCAGCAGCAAAGACCGCCGGACAGGGTATTTCGGTGAAGCTTTCTTT
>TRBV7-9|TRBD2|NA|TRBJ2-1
CASSRIDSGGATAEQFF
TGTGCCAGCAGCCGCATCGACAGCGGGGGGGCCACCGCTGAGCAGTTCTTC
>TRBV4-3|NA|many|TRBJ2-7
CASSQDAGRSYEQYF
TGCGCCAGCAGCCAAGATGCGGGCAGGAGCTACGAGCAGTACTTC
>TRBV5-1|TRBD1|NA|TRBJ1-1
CASSLATGYTEAFF
TGCGCCAGCAGCTTGGCGACAGGGTACACTGAAGCTTTCTTT
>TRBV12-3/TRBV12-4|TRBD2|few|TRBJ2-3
CASSRQAGGPHTQYF
TGTGCCAGCAGCCGCCAAGCGGGAGGGCCTCATACGCAGTATTTT
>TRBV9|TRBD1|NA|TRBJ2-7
CASSGGTGLSYEQYF
TGTGCCAGCAGCGGCGGGACAGGGCTCTCCTACGAGCAGTACTTC
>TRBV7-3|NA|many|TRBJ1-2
CASSLRPSNYGYTF
TGTGCCAGCAGCTTACGCCCTTCTAACTATGGCTACACCTTC
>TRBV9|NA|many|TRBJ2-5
CASSDEETQYF
TGTGCCAGCAGCGATGAAGAGACCCAGTACTTC
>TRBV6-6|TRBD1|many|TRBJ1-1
CASSDRGWGGNTEAFF
TGTGCCAGCAGTGACAGGGGATGGGGCGGGAACACTGAAGCTTTCTTT
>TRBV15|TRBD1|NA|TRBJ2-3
CATSGTGLTDTQYF
TGTGCCACCAGCGGGACAGGGCTCACAGATACGCAGTATTTT
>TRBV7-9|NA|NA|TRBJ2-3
CASSLTSPSADTQYF
TGTGCCAGCAGCTTGACCAGCCCTAGCGCAGATACGCAGTATTTT
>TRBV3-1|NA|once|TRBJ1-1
CASSQGGQVNTEAFF
TGTGCCAGCAGCCAAGGGGGACAAGTGAACACTGAAGCTTTCTTT
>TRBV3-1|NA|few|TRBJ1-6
CASSQAADSPNSPLHF
TGTGCCAGCAGCCAAGCAGCGGACAGCCCTAATTCACCCCTCCACTTT
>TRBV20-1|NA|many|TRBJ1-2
CSASLQGHKTAGYTF
TGCAGTGCTAGTTTACAGGGCCATAAAACTGCTGGCTACACCTTC
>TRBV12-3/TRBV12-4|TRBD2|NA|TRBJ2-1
CASSWSGGGSNEQFF
TGTGCCAGCAGTTGGTCGGGGGGAGGGTCGAATGAGCAGTTCTTC